The next 23 T cell receptor beta chains were all read from a single sample in a study of T cell clones after liver transplantation. Clones were read by immunoSEQ multiplex PCR, and TCRdb kept only the in-frame ones, dropping some. The profile shows more than 100,000 clones, 80% to 90% of them singletons. The source was CD4+ T cells from blood, collected approximately 50 months after liver transplant. These receptor sequences come from a human patient who received a liver transplant. Some T cells may be graft donor cells.

The gene calls are TRBV7-8 and TRBJ1-1; D may be TRBD1 (5 bases). Germline CDR1 reads SGHVS; CDR2 reads FQNEAQ. This CDR3 has 14 residues. V was cut by 5 bases and J by 4 bases, with 14 bases left in between. The CDR3 nucleotides are TGTGCCAGCAGCCCGATTTCCGGGGGCACTGAAGCTTTCTTT. Protein sequence: CASSPISGGTEAFF.

The rearrangement joins TRBV19 to TRBJ1-1, with D perhaps matching TRBD1 (6 bases). Germline V gives CDR1 LNHDA, CDR2 SQIVND (reference sequence). The CDR3 has 11 amino acids. The V end lost 7 bases, the J end lost 10 bases, and 13 bases lay between the germline ends. The CDR3, as DNA: TGTGCCAGTAAAGGCCGGGGGGCAGCTTTCTTT. It codes for CASKGRGAAFF.

In this sample, this clone turned up once. The chain joins TRBV28 to TRBJ2-5; D is unresolved. The DNA matches TRBJ2-7 better at its end, which makes the J call doubtful. The CDR3 is made up of 12 amino acids. Germline V gene data show CDR1 as MDHEN and CDR2 as SYDVKM. CDR3 bases: TGTGCCAGCAGTACGACCGCCTACGAGCAGTACTTC. This gives the protein CASSTTAYEQYF.

The chain employs TRBV25-1 and TRBJ1-2; 8 nucleotides align to TRBD1. The CDR3 loop spans 16 amino acids. J lost 5 bases, V lost 3 bases, and 11 bases had no gene match. The germline V gene encodes CDR1 MGHDK and CDR2 SYGVNS. The CDR3 region has the DNA TGTGCCAGCAGTGACTTCCCCTCAGGGGGCGGGTATGGCTACACCTTC. Protein: CASSDFPSGGGYGYTF.

This clone was counted a few times. The chain links TRBV28 to TRBJ1-3; D is unclear. The V gene lost 10 bases and the J gene lost 0 bases, with 10 bases spanning the gap. This CDR3 is built from 13 residues. Germline V CDR1 and CDR2: MDHEN, SYDVKM. The DNA of the CDR3 is TGTGCCATTCCAGATCCCTCTGGAAACACCATATATTTT. It encodes CAIPDPSGNTIYF.

In its sample, this clone was seen once. J is TRBJ1-3 and V is TRBV18, with a tentative D call TRBD1 (5 bases). Germline CDR1 reads KGHSH; CDR2 reads LQKENI. With 3 bases removed from V and 2 bases from J, the gap between germline ends came to 8 bases. This CDR3 spans 14 amino acids. The CDR3, as DNA: TGTGCCAGCTCACCGGGGCCGCCTGGAAACACCATATATTTT. It yields the protein CASSPGPPGNTIYF. The variable domain in full, completed from reference TRBV18 and TRBJ1-3, reads NAGVMQNPRHLVRRRGQEARLRCSPMKGHSHVYWYRQLPEEGLKFMVYLQKENIIDESGMPKERFSAEFPKEGPSILRIQQVVRGDSAAYFCASSPGPPGNTIYFGEGSWLTVV.

The V gene is TRBV6-1, the J gene TRBJ1-2; 9 bases are a match to TRBD1. Germline CDR1 is MNHNS and CDR2 is SASEGT. V was clipped by 4 bases and J by 2 bases; unmatched bases: 5. CDR3 length: 15 residues. The CDR3 is CASSGRQGVNYGYTF. Written as DNA, the CDR3 is TGTGCCAGCAGTGGCAGACAGGGGGTAAACTATGGCTACACCTTC.

The chain uses TRBV25-1 and TRBJ2-5; perhaps TRBD1 as D (6 bases). CDR1 MGHDK and CDR2 SYGVNS come from the germline V gene. The CDR3 totals 13 residues. V lost 0 bases and J lost 8, with 10 bases in between. This chain's CDR3 is CASSEYRGGTQYF. CDR3 DNA: TGTGCCAGCAGTGAATACAGGGGTGGTACCCAGTACTTC.

V usage is TRBV7-9 and J usage is TRBJ2-1; 15 positions agree with TRBD2. The V gene's germline CDR1 is SEHNR and CDR2 FQNEAQ (reference sequence). This CDR3 region has 19 residues. V dropped 5 bases and J dropped 2; count of bases not matched to a gene: 10. The CDR3 DNA is TGTGCCAGCAGCGCCCCGGGACTAGCGGGAGGAGAGGCCTACAATGAGCAGTTCTTC. Amino acids: CASSAPGLAGGEAYNEQFF. Drawing the rest from reference TRBV7-9 and TRBJ2-1, the complete variable domain is DTGVSQNPRHKITKRGQNVTFRCDPISEHNRLYWYRQTLGQGPEFLTYFQNEAQLEKSRLLSDRFSAERPKGSFSTLEIQRTEQGDSAMYLCASSAPGLAGGEAYNEQFFGPGTRLTVL.

The table lists this clone with a few counts. The CDR3 coding sequence is TGTGCCAGCAGTTTACGGGAAAACTATGGCTACACCTTC. Translated, it gives CASSLRENYGYTF. The chain carries TRBV27 and TRBJ1-2, with unresolved D. Trimming left V 2 bases short and J 2 bases short, with 6 bases between. The CDR3 spans 13 residues. CDR1 and CDR2 (germline): MNHEY, SMNVEV (reference sequence).

The V call is TRBV25-1, the J call TRBJ2-5; 10 bases align to TRBD1. Germline trimming cut 5 bases from V and 1 base from J; bases unmatched to any gene: 4. The germline V gene has CDR1 MGHDK and CDR2 SYGVNS. The CDR3 runs to 15 residues. Written as DNA, the CDR3 is TGTGCCAGCAGTTCGGACAGGGGGATCCAAGAGACCCAGTACTTC. Residues: CASSSDRGIQETQYF.

This clone was detected only a few times. CDR3 region: CASKVNGPSPPYEQYF. The DNA for the CDR3 is TGTGCCAGCAAAGTAAACGGGCCTTCACCACCCTACGAGCAGTACTTC. The J gene is TRBJ2-7, the V gene TRBV2, with no clear D. Trimming shortened V by 7 bases and J by 2 bases, and 21 bases separated the two germline ends. This CDR3 region has 16 residues. Germline assignment: CDR1 SNHLY and CDR2 FYNNEI. Supplemented by reference TRBV2 and TRBJ2-7, the full variable domain reads EPEVTQTPSHQVTQMGQEVILRCVPISNHLYFYWYRQILGQKVEFLVSFYNNEISEKSEIFDDQFSVERPDGSNFTLKIRSTKLEDSAMYFCASKVNGPSPPYEQYFGPGTRLTVT.

The CDR3 protein is CASSFAVTSFPWDEQFF. The CDR3 DNA is TGTGCCAGCAGCTTCGCGGTGACTAGCTTCCCCTGGGATGAGCAGTTCTTC. V gene TRBV7-2 combines with J gene TRBJ2-1, with 7 bases matching TRBD2. The CDR3 is made up of 17 amino acids. V lost 3 bases, J lost 8 bases, and 16 bases stayed unmatched. Per germline, CDR1 SGHTA and CDR2 FQGNSA.

The chain joins TRBV30 to TRBJ2-7; no clear D. This CDR3 spans 13 amino acids. Germline loops: CDR1 GTSNPN, CDR2 SVGIG (reference sequence). The V end lost 1 base, the J end lost 5 bases, and 12 bases lay between the germline ends. The CDR3 DNA is TGTGCCTGGAGTGGAGTCAGGAGCGACGAGCAGTACTTC. This codes for CAWSGVRSDEQYF.

This chain joins TRBV11-2 and TRBJ1-5; TRBD1 is a possible D gene (6 bases). Germline V gene data show CDR1 as SGHAT and CDR2 as FQNNGV. V lost 4 bases, J lost 0 bases, and 7 bases lay in between. The CDR3 extends over 14 amino acids. The CDR3 here is CASSSGDSNQPQHF. The CDR3 DNA is TGTGCCAGCAGCTCAGGGGATAGCAATCAGCCCCAGCATTTT. Drawing the rest from reference TRBV11-2 and TRBJ1-5, the complete variable domain is EAGVAQSPRYKIIEKRQSVAFWCNPISGHATLYWYQQILGQGPKLLIQFQNNGVVDDSQLPKDRFSAERLKGVDSTLKIQPAKLEDSAVYLCASSSGDSNQPQHFGDGTRLSIL.

This clone was counted once. The J gene is TRBJ2-3, the V gene TRBV19, with 9 bases lining up with TRBD1. CDR1 and CDR2 from the germline V gene are LNHDA and SQIVND (reference sequence). This CDR3 is 15 amino acids long. V shed 6 bases and J 0 bases; nucleotides not matched to a gene: 4. CDR3 sequence (DNA): TGTGCCAGTAGAGTAGGGACAGGGAGCACAGATACGCAGTATTTT. As protein: CASRVGTGSTDTQYF.

The genes are TRBV5-1 and TRBJ2-5; tentatively, D is TRBD2 (5 bases). CDR1 is SGHRS, CDR2 YFSETQ, per germline. The CDR3 extends over 13 amino acids. Trimming cost V 0 bases and J 4 bases, with 7 bases left between them. The CDR3 nucleotides are TGCGCCAGCAGCTTGGTCGGAGGAGAGACCCAGTACTTC. Protein product: CASSLVGGETQYF. Drawing the rest from reference TRBV5-1 and TRBJ2-5, the complete variable domain is KAGVTQTPRYLIKTRGQQVTLSCSPISGHRSVSWYQQTPGQGLQFLFEYFSETQRNKGNFPGRFSGRQFSNSRSEMNVSTLELGDSALYLCASSLVGGETQYFGPGTRLLVL.

The chain recombines TRBV5-6 with TRBJ2-3; 7 nucleotides match TRBD2. Germline V gene lookup returns CDR1 SGHDT and CDR2 YYEEEE. The CDR3 is 15 residues long. V shed 4 bases and J 2 bases; nucleotides not matched to a gene: 7. CDR3 in DNA: TGTGCCAGCAGCGTCTTAGCGGGCCACACAGATACGCAGTATTTT. Amino acid sequence: CASSVLAGHTDTQYF.

CDR3 residues: CASRPAGGTNTGELFF. The CDR3 nucleotides are TGTGCCAGCAGACCGGCAGGGGGGACGAACACCGGGGAGCTGTTTTTT. The chain couples TRBV7-9 to TRBJ2-2; TRBD1 might be the D (7 bases). In germline, CDR1 is SEHNR, CDR2 FQNEAQ (reference sequence). Trimming stripped 6 bases from V and 0 bases from J, with 14 bases between. The CDR3 is made up of 16 amino acids. Complete variable domain (other parts from reference TRBV7-9 and TRBJ2-2): DTGVSQNPRHKITKRGQNVTFRCDPISEHNRLYWYRQTLGQGPEFLTYFQNEAQLEKSRLLSDRFSAERPKGSFSTLEIQRTEQGDSAMYLCASRPAGGTNTGELFFGEGSRLTVL.

The chain has TRBV6-5 and TRBJ1-5; D unresolved. The CDR3 spans 15 residues. Germline V gives CDR1 MNHEY, CDR2 SVGAGI. Trimming removed 6 bases from V and 0 bases from J, with 12 bases in between. Written as DNA, the CDR3 is TGTGCCAGCAGCCCAAGTGGGAATAGCAATCAGCCCCAGCATTTT. As protein: CASSPSGNSNQPQHF.

The J gene is TRBJ2-7, the V gene TRBV6-6; no firm D call. CDR3 length equals 12 residues. Trimming left V 4 bases short and J 0 bases short, with 4 bases between. Germline loops: CDR1 MNHNY, CDR2 SVGAGI (reference sequence). The CDR3 is CASSSDSYEQYF. The CDR3 coding sequence is TGTGCCAGCAGTTCGGACTCCTACGAGCAGTACTTC.

The chain couples TRBV27 to TRBJ2-1, with 8 bases matching TRBD1. This CDR3 contains 19 residues. Germline CDR1 is MNHEY and CDR2 is SMNVEV (reference sequence). J was trimmed by 0 bases and V by 9 bases; bases with no gene match: 19. The chain's CDR3 is CASRQRTGTGRASYNEQFF. The CDR3 region has the DNA TGTGCCAGTAGACAGAGGACAGGGACTGGACGGGCCTCCTACAATGAGCAGTTCTTC.

The chain carries TRBV27 and TRBJ2-4; 7 bases align to TRBD1. With 6 bases clipped from V and 8 bases from J, the junction kept 10 bases outside the gene matches. CDR3 length: 14 amino acids. Germline CDR1 and CDR2: MNHEY and SMNVEV (reference sequence). The CDR3 loop is CASSPVDRRDIQYF. As DNA, the CDR3 is TGTGCCAGCAGCCCCGTGGACAGGCGCGACATTCAGTACTTC.